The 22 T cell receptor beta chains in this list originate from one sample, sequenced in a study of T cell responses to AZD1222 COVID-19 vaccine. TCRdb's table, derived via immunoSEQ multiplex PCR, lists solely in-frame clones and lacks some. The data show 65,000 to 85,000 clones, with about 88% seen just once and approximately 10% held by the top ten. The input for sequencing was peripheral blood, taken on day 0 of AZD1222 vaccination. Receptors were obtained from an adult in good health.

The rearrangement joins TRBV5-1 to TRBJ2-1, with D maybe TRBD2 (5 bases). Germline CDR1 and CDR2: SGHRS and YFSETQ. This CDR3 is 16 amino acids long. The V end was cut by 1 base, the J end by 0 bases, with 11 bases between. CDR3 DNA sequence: TGCGCCAGCAGCTTGCTGAGGGCACGCTCCTACAATGAGCAGTTCTTC. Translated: CASSLLRARSYNEQFF.

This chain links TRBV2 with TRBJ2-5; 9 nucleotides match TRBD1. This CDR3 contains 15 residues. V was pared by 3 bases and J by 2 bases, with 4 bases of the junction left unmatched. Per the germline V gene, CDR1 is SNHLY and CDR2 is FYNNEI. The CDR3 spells CASSEDRGYQETQYF. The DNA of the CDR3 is TGTGCCAGCAGTGAGGACAGGGGATATCAAGAGACCCAGTACTTC.

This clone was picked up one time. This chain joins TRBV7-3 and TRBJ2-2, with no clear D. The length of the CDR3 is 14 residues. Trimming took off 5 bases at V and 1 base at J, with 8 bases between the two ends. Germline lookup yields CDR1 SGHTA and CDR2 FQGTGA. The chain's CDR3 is CASSPDLNTGELFF. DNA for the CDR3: TGTGCCAGCAGCCCAGACCTGAACACCGGGGAGCTGTTTTTT.

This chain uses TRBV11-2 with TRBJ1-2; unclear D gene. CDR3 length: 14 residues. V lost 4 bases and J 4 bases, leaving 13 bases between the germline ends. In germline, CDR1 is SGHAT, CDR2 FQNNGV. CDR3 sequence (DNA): TGTGCCAGCAGCTCGAGGACGCTGGGCTATGGCTACACCTTC. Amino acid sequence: CASSSRTLGYGYTF.

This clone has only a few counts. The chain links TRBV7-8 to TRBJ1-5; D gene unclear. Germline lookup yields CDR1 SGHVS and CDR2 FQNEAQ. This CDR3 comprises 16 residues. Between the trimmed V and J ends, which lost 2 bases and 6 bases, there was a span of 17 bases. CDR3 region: CASSLRGVGRTQPQHF. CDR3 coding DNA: TGTGCCAGCAGCTTACGTGGGGTTGGGAGAACTCAGCCCCAGCATTTT.

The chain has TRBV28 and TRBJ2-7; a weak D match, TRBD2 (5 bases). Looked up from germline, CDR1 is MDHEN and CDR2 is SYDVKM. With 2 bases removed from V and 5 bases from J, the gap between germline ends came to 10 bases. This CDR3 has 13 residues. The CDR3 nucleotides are TGTGCCAGCAGTTTACGGGGAGTCCACGAGCAGTACGTC. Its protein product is CASSLRGVHEQYV.

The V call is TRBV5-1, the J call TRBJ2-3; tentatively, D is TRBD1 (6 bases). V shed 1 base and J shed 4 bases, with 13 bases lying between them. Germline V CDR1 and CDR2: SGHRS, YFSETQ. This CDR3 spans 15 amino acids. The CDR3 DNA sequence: TGCGCCAGCAGCTTGCTGGGGGCTATGGCAGATACGCAGTATTTT. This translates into CASSLLGAMADTQYF.

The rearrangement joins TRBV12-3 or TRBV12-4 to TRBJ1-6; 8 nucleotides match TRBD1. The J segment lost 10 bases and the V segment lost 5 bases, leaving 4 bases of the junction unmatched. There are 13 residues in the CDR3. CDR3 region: CASSGTGGSPLHF. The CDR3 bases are TGTGCCAGCAGTGGGACAGGTGGGTCACCCCTCCACTTT.

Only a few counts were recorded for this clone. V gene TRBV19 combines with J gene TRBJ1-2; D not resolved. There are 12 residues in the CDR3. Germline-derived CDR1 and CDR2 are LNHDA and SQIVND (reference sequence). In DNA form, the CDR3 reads TGTGCGTCGCGGGCCGGAGCGTCCGGCTACACCTTC. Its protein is CASRAGASGYTF.

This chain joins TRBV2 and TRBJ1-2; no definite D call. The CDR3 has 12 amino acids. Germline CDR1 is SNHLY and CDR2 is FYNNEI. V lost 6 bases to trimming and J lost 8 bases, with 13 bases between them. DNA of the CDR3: TGTGCCAGCAGCCAAGACATCGAGGGCTACACCTTC. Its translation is CASSQDIEGYTF.

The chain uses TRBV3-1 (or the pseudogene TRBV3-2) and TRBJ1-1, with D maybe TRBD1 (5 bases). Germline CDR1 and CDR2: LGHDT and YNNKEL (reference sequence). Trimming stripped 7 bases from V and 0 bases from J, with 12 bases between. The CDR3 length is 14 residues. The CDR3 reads CASTHKGMNTEAFF. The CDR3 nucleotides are TGTGCCAGCACCCATAAGGGGATGAACACTGAAGCTTTCTTT.

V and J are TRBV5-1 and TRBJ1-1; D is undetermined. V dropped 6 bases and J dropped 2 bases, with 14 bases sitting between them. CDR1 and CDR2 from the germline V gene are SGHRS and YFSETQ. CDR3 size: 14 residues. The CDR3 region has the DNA TGCGCCAGCACACTACAAGTGGAAAACACTGAAGCTTTCTTT. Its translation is CASTLQVENTEAFF.

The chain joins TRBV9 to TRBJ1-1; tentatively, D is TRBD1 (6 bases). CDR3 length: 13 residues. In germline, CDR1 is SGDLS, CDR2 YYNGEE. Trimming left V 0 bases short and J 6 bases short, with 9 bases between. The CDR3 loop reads CASSVVGGPEAFF. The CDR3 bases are TGTGCCAGCAGCGTAGTGGGGGGGCCTGAAGCTTTCTTT.

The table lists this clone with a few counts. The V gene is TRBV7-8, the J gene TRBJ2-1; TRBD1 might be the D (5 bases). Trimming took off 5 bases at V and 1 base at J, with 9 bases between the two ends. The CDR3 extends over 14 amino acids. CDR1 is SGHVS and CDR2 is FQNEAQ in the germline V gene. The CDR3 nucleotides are TGTGCCAGCAGCCCCCGACAGTCCTACAATGAGCAGTTCTTC. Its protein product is CASSPRQSYNEQFF.

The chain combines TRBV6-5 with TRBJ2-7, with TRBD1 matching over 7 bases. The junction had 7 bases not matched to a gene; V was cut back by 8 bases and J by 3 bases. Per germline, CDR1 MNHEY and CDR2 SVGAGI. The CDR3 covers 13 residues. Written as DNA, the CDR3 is TGTGCCAGCGTAGGGGGCTATGGCTACGAGCAGTACTTC. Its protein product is CASVGGYGYEQYF.

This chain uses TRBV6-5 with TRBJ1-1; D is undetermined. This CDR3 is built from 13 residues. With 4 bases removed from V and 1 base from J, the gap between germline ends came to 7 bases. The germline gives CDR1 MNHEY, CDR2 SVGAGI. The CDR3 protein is CASSSRSNTEAFF. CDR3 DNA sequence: TGTGCCAGCAGTTCAAGATCGAACACTGAAGCTTTCTTT.

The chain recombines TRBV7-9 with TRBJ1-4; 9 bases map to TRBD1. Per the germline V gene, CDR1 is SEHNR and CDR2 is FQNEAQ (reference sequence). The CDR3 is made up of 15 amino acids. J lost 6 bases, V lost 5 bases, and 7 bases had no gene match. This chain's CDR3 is CASSHYDRGDEKLFF. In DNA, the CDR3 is TGTGCCAGCAGCCATTACGACAGGGGGGATGAAAAACTGTTTTTT.

The CDR3: CASSSSLGSSQNGYTF. The CDR3 DNA reads as TGTGCCAGCAGTAGCAGTTTAGGCAGCTCGCAGAATGGCTACACCTTC. The chain couples TRBV28 to TRBJ1-2; D not certain. V lost 5 bases and J 6 bases, leaving 22 bases between the germline ends. The CDR3 sequence is 16 residues long. Germline V CDR1 and CDR2: MDHEN, SYDVKM.

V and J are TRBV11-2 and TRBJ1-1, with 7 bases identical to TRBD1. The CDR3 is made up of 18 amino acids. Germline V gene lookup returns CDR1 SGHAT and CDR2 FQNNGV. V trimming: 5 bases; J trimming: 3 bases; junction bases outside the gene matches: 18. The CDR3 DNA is TGTGCCAGCAGCCGCCGGACAGGACAGCCGGGGATGCACACTGAAGCTTTCTTT. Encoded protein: CASSRRTGQPGMHTEAFF.

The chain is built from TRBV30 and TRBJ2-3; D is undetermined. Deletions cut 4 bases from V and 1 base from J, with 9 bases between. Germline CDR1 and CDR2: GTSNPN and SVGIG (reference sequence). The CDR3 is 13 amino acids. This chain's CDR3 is CAWTPPGTDTQYF. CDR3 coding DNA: TGTGCCTGGACCCCCCCGGGCACAGATACGCAGTATTTT.

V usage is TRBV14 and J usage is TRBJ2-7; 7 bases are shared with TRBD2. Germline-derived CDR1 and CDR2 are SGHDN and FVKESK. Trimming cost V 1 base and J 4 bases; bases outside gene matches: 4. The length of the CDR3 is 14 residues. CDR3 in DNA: TGTGCCAGCAGCCAAGTTGGACTAGAGTACGAGCAGTACTTC. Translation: CASSQVGLEYEQYF.

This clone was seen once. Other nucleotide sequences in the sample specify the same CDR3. The CDR3: CASSLRQGLNTGELFF. CDR3 DNA: TGCGCCAGCAGCTTGCGGCAGGGTTTGAACACCGGGGAGCTGTTTTTT. The genes are TRBV5-1 and TRBJ2-2; a weak D match, TRBD1 (5 bases). V was shortened by 1 base and J by 1 base, with 11 bases between the two germline ends. CDR1 is SGHRS and CDR2 is YFSETQ in the germline V gene. There are 16 residues in the CDR3.